This T cell receptor beta chain came from a study of blood T cell repertoires in COVID-19. About the research overall: Both acute and convalescent COVID-19 samples were obtained from the United States, Italy and Spain.

In the authors' workflow: Scientists estimated how many nucleated cells there were by amplifying reference gene primers. The method was immunoSEQ multiplex PCR; TCRdb's version includes in-frame clones alone and lacks a portion of them. V, J and clone size are taken as reported in that table, and D and trimming were inferred from the DNA itself. The data contain about 280,000 clones, 85% to 95% of them singletons. Those enrolled, adults aged roughly 18 to 89 years, came from about two dozen US areas. No more than 2 weeks before study entry, exposed participants had met a case of COVID-19. Per germline, CDR1 LGHNT and CDR2 FRNRAP. V was pared by 6 bases and J by 2 bases, with 6 bases of the junction left unmatched. CDR3 length: 16 amino acids.

This sequence was found in a man in his forties or fifties who had been exposed to COVID-19. V and J are TRBV12-5 and TRBJ2-6; 8 positions agree with TRBD1. Sequences were obtained from PBMCs or T cells enriched from blood (not recorded which). The CDR3 loop reads CASGPGTGAGANVLTF. CDR3 coding DNA: TGTGCTAGTGGGCCCGGGACAGGAGCTGGGGCCAACGTCCTGACTTTC.